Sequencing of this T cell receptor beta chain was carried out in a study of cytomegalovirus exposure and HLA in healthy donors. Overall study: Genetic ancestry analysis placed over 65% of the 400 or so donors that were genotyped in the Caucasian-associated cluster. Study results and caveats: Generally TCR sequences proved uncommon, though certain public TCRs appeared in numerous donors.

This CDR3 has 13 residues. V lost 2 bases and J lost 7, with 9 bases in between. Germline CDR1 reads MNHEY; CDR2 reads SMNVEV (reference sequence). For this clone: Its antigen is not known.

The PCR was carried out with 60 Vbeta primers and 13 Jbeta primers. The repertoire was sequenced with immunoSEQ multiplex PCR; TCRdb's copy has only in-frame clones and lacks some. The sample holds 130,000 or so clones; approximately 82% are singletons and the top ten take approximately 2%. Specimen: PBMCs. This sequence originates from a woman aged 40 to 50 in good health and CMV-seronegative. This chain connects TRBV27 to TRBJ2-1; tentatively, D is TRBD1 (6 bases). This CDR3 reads CASSLTRGNEQFF. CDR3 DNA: TGTGCCAGCAGTTTAACAAGGGGGAATGAGCAGTTCTTC.